The 2 T cell receptor beta chains below were found in one sample sequenced in a study of blood T cell repertoires in COVID-19. The data were produced by immunoSEQ multiplex PCR, yet TCRdb's version contains in-frame clones alone and is incomplete. The data hold 250,000 to 350,000 clones, with roughly nine tenths observed a single time. Sequencing input: peripheral blood. The receptors stem from a woman aged 45 to 65 who had recovered from COVID-19.

The J gene is TRBJ2-7, the V gene TRBV5-8, with 8 nucleotides matching TRBD2. Germline CDR1 and CDR2: SGHTS and YDEGEE. V trimming: 0 bases; J trimming: 0 bases; junction bases outside the gene matches: 5. CDR3 length equals 16 residues. The CDR3 sequence: CASSLASSGSSYEQYF. In DNA form, the CDR3 reads TGTGCCAGCAGCTTGGCCTCCAGCGGGAGCTCCTACGAGCAGTACTTC.

This sequence joins TRBV27 and TRBJ1-2; possibly TRBD1 for D (6 bases). CDR3 length equals 11 residues. V dropped 10 bases and J dropped 4 bases, with 10 bases sitting between them. Looked up from germline, CDR1 is MNHEY and CDR2 is SMNVEV (reference sequence). The CDR3 nucleotides are TGTGCCACCGGGGGGCCCTATGGCTACACCTTC. Its translation is CATGGPYGYTF.